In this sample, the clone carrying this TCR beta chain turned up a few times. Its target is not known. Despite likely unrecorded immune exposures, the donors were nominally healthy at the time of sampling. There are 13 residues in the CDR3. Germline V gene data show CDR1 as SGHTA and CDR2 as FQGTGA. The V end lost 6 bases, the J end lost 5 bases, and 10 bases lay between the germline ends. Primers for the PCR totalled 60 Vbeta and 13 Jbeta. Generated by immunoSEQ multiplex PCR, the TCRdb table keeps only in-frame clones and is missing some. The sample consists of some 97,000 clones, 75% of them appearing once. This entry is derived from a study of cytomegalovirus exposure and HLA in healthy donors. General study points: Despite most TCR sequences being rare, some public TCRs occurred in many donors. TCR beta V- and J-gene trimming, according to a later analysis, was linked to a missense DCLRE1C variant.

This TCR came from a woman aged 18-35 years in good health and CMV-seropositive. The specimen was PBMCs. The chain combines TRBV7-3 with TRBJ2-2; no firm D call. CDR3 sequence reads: CASSLTPTGELFF. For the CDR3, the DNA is TGTGCCAGCAGTTTGACTCCAACCGGGGAGCTGTTTTTT.